One and the same sample provided the 20 T cell receptor beta chains below, sequenced in a study of T cell repertoires in cytomegalovirus infection. TCRdb redid the calling of the reads with MiXCR, one entry per CDR3 protein. The profile shows about 160,000 distinct CDR3 sequences, more than 15% of them singletons. Sequencing was carried out using CD8+ T cells from PBMCs. Every receptor here comes from a human donor in good health (CMV status not recorded). Some clones in this sample may be carry-over from other donors' samples.

This clonotype was detected a few times. This chain joins TRBV7-9 and TRBJ1-2; D is perhaps TRBD1 (6 bases). V dropped 5 bases and J dropped 6 bases, with 10 bases sitting between them. CDR1 SEHNR and CDR2 FQNEAQ come from the germline V gene (reference sequence). The CDR3 contains 12 residues. CDR3 loop: CASSTNRDGYTF. The CDR3 DNA reads TGTGCCAGCAGCACAAACAGGGATGGCTACACCTTC.

This clonotype was detected a few times. The chain is built from TRBV28 and TRBJ2-2; no clear D gene. This CDR3 region has 15 residues. From germline, CDR1 is MDHEN and CDR2 SYDVKM. V was clipped by 6 bases and J by 4 bases, with 15 bases between them. As DNA, the CDR3 is TGTGCCAGCAGACCTCCTAAGCGTAGCACCGGGGAGCTGTTTTTT. Its translation is CASRPPKRSTGELFF.

This clonotype came up a few times. V is TRBV4-1 and J is TRBJ2-6; the D gene is possibly TRBD2 (6 bases). Trimming pared 0 bases from V and 2 bases from J, leaving 8 bases between. The CDR3 totals 16 residues. CDR1 is MGHRA and CDR2 is YSYEKL in the germline V gene. CDR3 nucleotides: TGCGCCAGCAGCCAAGATAGCGGCACTGGGGCCAACGTCCTGACTTTC. Amino acid sequence: CASSQDSGTGANVLTF.

This clonotype turned up a few times. In nucleotides, the CDR3 is TGTGCCAGCAGCTCCGACCGCGCCCTAGCGGGGGTTATCACAGATACGCAGTATTTT. It yields the protein CASSSDRALAGVITDTQYF. This sequence joins TRBV7-9 and TRBJ2-3; 10 bases agree with TRBD2. The CDR3 loop spans 19 amino acids. Germline V lookup: CDR1 SEHNR, CDR2 FQNEAQ (reference sequence). Trimming removed 4 bases from V and 2 bases from J; junction bases left unmatched: 15.

The chain recombines TRBV4-2 with TRBJ2-2; D is possibly TRBD2 (5 bases). The ends were cut back, 8 bases at V and 2 bases at J, with 18 bases in the middle. The CDR3 totals 16 residues. Germline assignment: CDR1 LGHNA and CDR2 YNFKEQ. The CDR3 DNA is TGTGCCAGCGAACAATCGCCAGCGGACAACACCGGGGAGCTGTTTTTT. It specifies CASEQSPADNTGELFF.

This clonotype has at least ten counts. The rearrangement uses TRBV5-6 and TRBJ1-5; D not certain. Germline V gives CDR1 SGHDT, CDR2 YYEEEE. V was cut by 1 base and J by 5 bases, with 7 bases left in between. This CDR3 has 13 amino acids. CDR3 sequence reads: CASSLSPYQPQHF. For the CDR3, the DNA is TGTGCCAGCAGCTTGAGCCCTTATCAGCCCCAGCATTTT.

The chain recombines TRBV27 with TRBJ2-2, with D tentatively TRBD2 (6 bases). V was shortened by 0 bases and J by 4 bases, with 12 bases between the two germline ends. Germline CDR1 and CDR2: MNHEY and SMNVEV (reference sequence). This CDR3 contains 16 residues. The CDR3 here is CASSLSGRWITGELFF. Here the CDR3 DNA reads TGTGCCAGCAGTTTATCGGGGAGGTGGATCACCGGGGAGCTGTTTTTT.

A few counts support this clonotype. This chain joins TRBV12-3 or TRBV12-4 and TRBJ2-1; 12 nucleotides match TRBD2. The CDR3 runs to 15 residues. V gave up 7 bases and J gave up 5 bases; unmatched junction bases: 6. CDR3 bases: TGTGCCAGCACCTCTAGCGGGAGGGCCCACAATGAGCAGTTCTTC. This codes for CASTSSGRAHNEQFF.

The chain combines TRBV15 with TRBJ2-2; 9 bases are a match to TRBD2. V dropped 5 bases and J dropped 0; count of bases not matched to a gene: 4. From germline, CDR1 is LNHNV and CDR2 YYDKDF (reference sequence). The CDR3 covers 16 residues. The CDR3 DNA is TGTGCCACCAGCTTCCGGACTAGCGCGAACACCGGGGAGCTGTTTTTT. Residues: CATSFRTSANTGELFF.

The CDR3, as DNA: TGTGCCAGCAGCTTGCGAGGCCGGACCGGGGAGCTGTTTTTT. It codes for CASSLRGRTGELFF. The chain carries TRBV5-4 and TRBJ2-2; D not resolved. V dropped 1 base and J dropped 5 bases, with 9 bases sitting between them. The length of the CDR3 is 14 residues. CDR1 and CDR2 from the germline V gene are SGHNT and YYREEE (reference sequence). The complete variable domain, with remaining parts taken from reference TRBV5-4 and TRBJ2-2, reads ETGVTQSPTHLIKTRGQQVTLRCSSQSGHNTVSWYQQALGQGPQFIFQYYREEENGRGNFPPRFSGLQFPNYSSELNVNALELDDSALYLCASSLRGRTGELFFGEGSRLTVL.

This clonotype was found a few times. The chain links TRBV7-9 to TRBJ1-2; no definite D call. The V end was cut by 3 bases, the J end by 4 bases, with 12 bases between. This CDR3 comprises 14 residues. CDR1 and CDR2 from the germline V gene are SEHNR and FQNEAQ (reference sequence). CDR3 nucleotides: TGTGCCAGCAGCTTCGACCGGACGATCTATGGCTACACCTTC. Translated: CASSFDRTIYGYTF.

The chain links TRBV7-6 to TRBJ2-3; TRBD1 is a possible D gene (6 bases). In germline, CDR1 is SGHVS, CDR2 FNYEAQ. Trimming stripped 4 bases from V and 4 bases from J, with 12 bases between. This CDR3 is built from 14 residues. Here the CDR3 reads CASSSNRVADTQYF. DNA of the CDR3: TGTGCCAGCAGCTCGAACAGGGTGGCAGATACGCAGTATTTT.

This clonotype was counted once. The chain combines TRBV14 with TRBJ2-5, with a possible D match to TRBD1 (6 bases). V gave up 4 bases and J gave up 5 bases, with 20 bases separating them. This CDR3 is built from 16 residues. Looked up from germline, CDR1 is SGHDN and CDR2 is FVKESK. The CDR3 spells CASSRNRVSAWETQYF. As DNA, the CDR3 is TGTGCCAGCAGCCGAAACAGGGTGTCGGCTTGGGAGACCCAGTACTTC.

This clonotype was recorded at least ten times. The J gene is TRBJ1-5, the V gene TRBV6-1; 9 positions match TRBD1. CDR3 length: 15 residues. V dropped 5 bases and J dropped 2; count of bases not matched to a gene: 4. The germline gives CDR1 MNHNS, CDR2 SASEGT. The CDR3 DNA sequence: TGTGCCAGCAGTCGGGACAGGGACGGCAATCAGCCCCAGCATTTT. It is translated as CASSRDRDGNQPQHF.

The chain has TRBV6-1 and TRBJ1-1, with D unclear. V gave up 0 bases and J gave up 3 bases, with 5 bases separating them. The germline gives CDR1 MNHNS, CDR2 SASEGT. The CDR3 has 13 amino acids. CDR3 loop: CASSEAWDTEAFF. The CDR3 DNA follows: TGTGCCAGCAGTGAAGCTTGGGACACTGAAGCTTTCTTT.

There are many counts of this clonotype. The chain combines TRBV6-2 or TRBV6-3 with TRBJ2-1, with D uncertain. CDR3 size: 12 residues. V lost 0 bases and J lost 7, with 4 bases in between. The V gene's germline CDR1 is MNHEY and CDR2 SVGEGT. The CDR3 protein is CASSYSPNEQFF. Here the CDR3 DNA reads TGTGCCAGCAGTTACTCCCCTAATGAGCAGTTCTTC.

This clonotype was found a few times. V gene TRBV28 combines with J gene TRBJ2-1; D gene unclear. CDR3 length: 12 amino acids. CDR1 and CDR2 from the germline V gene are MDHEN and SYDVKM. V shed 5 bases and J shed 5 bases, with 7 bases lying between them. CDR3 DNA sequence: TGTGCCAGCAGTCTGTTCAACAATGAGCAGTTCTTC. This codes for CASSLFNNEQFF.

With regard to this clonotype: This clone may be a read error of a much larger clone one base away. The V and J genes are TRBV7-2 and TRBJ2-5; D ambiguous. The CDR3 contains 13 residues. From germline, CDR1 is SGHTA and CDR2 FQGNSA. Trimming took off 4 bases at V and 5 bases at J, with 11 bases between the two ends. Here the CDR3 reads CASSSSALETQYF. The CDR3 bases are TGTGCCAGCAGCTCGTCCGCACTGGAGACCCAGTACTTC.

This clonotype appeared a few times. The chain uses TRBV29-1 and TRBJ2-1, with TRBD2 matching over 12 bases. Germline-derived CDR1 and CDR2 are SQVTM and ANQGSEA. This CDR3 contains 13 residues. Trimming took 7 bases from V and 4 from J; bases not matched to a gene: 2. The CDR3 reads CSASGRAYNEQFF. The CDR3 coding sequence is TGCAGCGCTAGCGGGAGGGCTTACAATGAGCAGTTCTTC.

This clonotype has only a few counts. V and J are TRBV7-9 and TRBJ2-5; 7 nucleotides line up with TRBD1. The germline gives CDR1 SEHNR, CDR2 FQNEAQ (reference sequence). V lost 2 bases and J lost 4; bases outside the gene matches: 7. There are 15 residues in the CDR3. CDR3 in DNA: TGTGCCAGCAGCTTACCGGGACAGTCACTAGAGACCCAGTACTTC. It translates to CASSLPGQSLETQYF. The full variable domain, completed using reference TRBV7-9 and TRBJ2-5, is DTGVSQNPRHKITKRGQNVTFRCDPISEHNRLYWYRQTLGQGPEFLTYFQNEAQLEKSRLLSDRFSAERPKGSFSTLEIQRTEQGDSAMYLCASSLPGQSLETQYFGPGTRLLVL.